This T cell receptor (beta chain) was captured in a study of CD8 T cells in ankylosing spondylitis. General study findings and limits: A motif of eight or nine highly homologous TCR beta variants was seen as apparently characteristic of ankylosing spondylitis blood. Clones linked to the disease showed a CD8+ phenotype. They occurred at relatively low frequencies in peripheral blood.

As for this clonotype: Its antigen remains unidentified.

Library preparation for TCR beta used quantitative 5'-RACE with molecular barcodes. A single record per CDR3 protein comes from TCRdb applying MiXCR to the 5' RACE reads. Counted here are more than 300,000 distinct CDR3 sequences, 6.5% to 10% occurring once; the ten biggest clones make up less than 15%. Sequencing was done on a sample of blood, either unsorted or a sorted T cell fraction (not recorded which). This receptor was taken from a male donor with ankylosing spondylitis.

The CDR3 here is CASSQVGSDTEAFF. Here the CDR3 DNA reads TGTGCCAGCAGCCAAGTAGGGTCCGACACTGAAGCTTTCTTT. The rearrangement links TRBV3-1 to TRBJ1-1; D is ambiguous. The germline V gene has CDR1 LGHDT and CDR2 YNNKEL (reference sequence). CDR3 size: 14 residues. With 1 base removed from V and 3 bases from J, the gap between germline ends came to 9 bases. The variable domain in full, completed from reference TRBV3-1 and TRBJ1-1, reads DTAVSQTPKYLVTQMGNDKSIKCEQNLGHDTMYWYKQDSKKFLKIMFSYNNKELIINETVPNRFSPKSPDKAHLNLHINSLELGDSAVYFCASSQVGSDTEAFFGQGTRLTVV.